A single sample is the source of the 28 T cell receptor beta chains below, sequenced in a study of T cell responses to AZD1222 COVID-19 vaccine. Clones were sequenced by immunoSEQ multiplex PCR, and TCRdb holds only the in-frame ones, with some missing. The sample carries approximately 120,000 clones, 88% recorded once. The sequencing here drew on peripheral blood, taken on day 0 of AZD1222 vaccination. The receptor source for this set is an adult in good health.

The rearrangement uses TRBV20-1 and TRBJ2-2, with 8 nucleotides matching TRBD1. Trimming removed 3 bases from V and 4 bases from J; junction bases left unmatched: 4. The germline gives CDR1 DFQATT, CDR2 SNEGSKA (reference sequence). This CDR3 is built from 14 residues. This CDR3 is CSASRDRGTGELFF. The CDR3 nucleotides are TGCAGTGCTAGTAGAGACAGGGGCACCGGGGAGCTGTTTTTT.

The chain uses TRBV11-2 and TRBJ1-1; D not certain. This CDR3 has 13 amino acids. Looked up from germline, CDR1 is SGHAT and CDR2 is FQNNGV. The V gene lost 6 bases and the J gene lost 5 bases, with 13 bases spanning the gap. This CDR3 is CASRMSPETEAFF. The CDR3 nucleotides are TGTGCCAGCAGGATGAGCCCGGAGACTGAAGCTTTCTTT.

The chain joins TRBV6-7 to TRBJ2-2, with D possibly TRBD2 on 5 matching bases. TRBV6-7 is designated an ORF whose function remains uncertain. V lost 10 bases, J lost 4 bases, and 13 bases lay in between. The CDR3 spans 13 residues. DNA for the CDR3: TGTGCCACCCGGGGTCTCGCCACCGGGGAGCTGTTTTTT. The encoded protein is CATRGLATGELFF.

This chain connects TRBV6-5 to TRBJ2-2; D unclear. Trimming removed 6 bases from V and 1 base from J, with 9 bases in between. CDR1 is MNHEY and CDR2 is SVGAGI in the germline V gene. The CDR3 is 14 amino acids. The CDR3 spells CASSHARNTGELFF. The CDR3 nucleotides are TGTGCCAGCAGCCACGCCAGGAACACCGGGGAGCTGTTTTTT.

This clone was seen only once. This chain connects TRBV29-1 to TRBJ1-1, with D maybe TRBD1 (6 bases). Germline V lookup: CDR1 SQVTM, CDR2 ANQGSEA. CDR3 length equals 13 residues. V shed 6 bases and J shed 5 bases, with 16 bases lying between them. This CDR3 reads CSVGEGGGTEAFF. CDR3 in DNA: TGCAGCGTCGGCGAGGGAGGGGGGACTGAAGCTTTCTTT.

The rearrangement joins TRBV5-4 to TRBJ2-7; possibly TRBD1 for D (5 bases). The length of the CDR3 is 15 residues. Germline V gene data show CDR1 as SGHNT and CDR2 as YYREEE (reference sequence). The germline V and J ends were trimmed by 0 bases and 7 bases, with 17 bases remaining between them. For the CDR3, the DNA is TGTGCCAGCAGCTTGGGGCGGACCCAAGGGGTGGAGCAGTACTTC. Protein sequence: CASSLGRTQGVEQYF.

The chain has TRBV25-1 and TRBJ1-1, with D maybe TRBD1 (5 bases). CDR1 MGHDK and CDR2 SYGVNS come from the germline V gene. The CDR3 length is 15 residues. Trimming took off 1 base at V and 1 base at J, with 10 bases between the two ends. The CDR3 spells CASSELWGANTEAFF. CDR3 nucleotide sequence: TGTGCCAGCAGTGAATTATGGGGCGCGAACACTGAAGCTTTCTTT.

The chain joins TRBV4-1 to TRBJ1-5; D gene ambiguous. CDR1 is MGHRA and CDR2 is YSYEKL in the germline V gene. V lost 0 bases and J lost 0, with 9 bases in between. The CDR3 spans 16 residues. The CDR3 DNA is TGCGCCAGCAGCCAAGAGACCCGTTATAGCAATCAGCCCCAGCATTTT. This codes for CASSQETRYSNQPQHF.

The chain links TRBV28 to TRBJ2-7, with D perhaps TRBD1 (5 bases). The germline V gene has CDR1 MDHEN and CDR2 SYDVKM. The CDR3 covers 13 residues. V lost 6 bases, J lost 5 bases, and 14 bases lay in between. The CDR3 DNA follows: TGTGCCAGCAGGATTCAGGGTGGTAACGAGCAGTACTTC. Translation: CASRIQGGNEQYF.

The genes are TRBV21-1 and TRBJ2-2; the D call of TRBD1 is as the table states it, not checked on the DNA. TRBV21-1 is recorded as a pseudogene. The CDR3 runs 19 residues. CDR3 in DNA: TGTGCCAGCAGCAGCACCCCGGGACAGATTCGATCGAACACCGGGGAGCTGTTTTTT. Translated: CASSSTPGQIRSNTGELFF.

The chain links TRBV4-3 to TRBJ2-2; 11 bases match TRBD1. Germline V gives CDR1 LGHNA, CDR2 YSLEER. The CDR3 is 17 residues long. V was pared by 1 base and J by 1 base, with 2 bases of the junction left unmatched. The CDR3 region has the DNA TGCGCCAGCAGCCAAGGGACAGGGGGCTTGAACACCGGGGAGCTGTTTTTT. Its protein product is CASSQGTGGLNTGELFF.

This clone turned up a few times. V is TRBV7-9 and J is TRBJ2-1, with D uncertain. V was trimmed by 5 bases and J by 5 bases, leaving 19 bases between them. Germline V gene lookup returns CDR1 SEHNR and CDR2 FQNEAQ (reference sequence). The CDR3 runs 16 residues. The CDR3: CASSAPGLRANNEQFF. The DNA for the CDR3 is TGTGCCAGCAGCGCCCCGGGCTTGAGAGCTAACAATGAGCAGTTCTTC.

The rearrangement uses TRBV6-6 and TRBJ1-6, with 8 bases that match TRBD1. The ends lost 8 bases at V and 6 bases at J; junction bases unmatched: 9. This CDR3 region has 15 residues. Germline assignment: CDR1 MNHNY and CDR2 SVGAGI (reference sequence). CDR3 loop: CASGRGLSINSPLHF. The CDR3 DNA reads TGTGCCAGCGGCAGGGGGCTTTCCATTAATTCACCCCTCCACTTT.

The CDR3 loop reads CSVADRMDNSPLHF. The CDR3 region has the DNA TGCAGCGTTGCGGACAGGATGGACAATTCACCCCTCCACTTT. The gene calls are TRBV29-1 and TRBJ1-6; the match to TRBD1 covers 7 bases. The CDR3 totals 14 residues. CDR1 SQVTM and CDR2 ANQGSEA come from the germline V gene. J lost 7 bases, V lost 4 bases, and 7 bases had no gene match.

The V gene is TRBV6-4, the J gene TRBJ2-7; 8 nucleotides line up with TRBD2. This CDR3 comprises 16 residues. From germline, CDR1 is MRHNA and CDR2 SNTAGT. The V segment lost 5 bases and the J segment 3 bases; nucleotides outside the gene matches: 12. CDR3 bases: TGTGCCAGCAGTACCACACTAGCGGAACCCAACTACGAGCAGTACTTC. Translated: CASSTTLAEPNYEQYF.

The V and J genes are TRBV12-3 or TRBV12-4 and TRBJ2-4; no reliable D call. V was cut by 6 bases and J by 0 bases, with 6 bases left in between. The CDR3 is 13 residues long. The CDR3 loop is CASSRVAKNIQYF. The CDR3 DNA follows: TGTGCCAGCAGCAGAGTAGCCAAAAACATTCAGTACTTC.

The table lists this clone with a count of one. The V gene is TRBV18, the J gene TRBJ1-6; unclear D gene. V was pared by 1 base and J by 6 bases, with 10 bases between. This CDR3 contains 15 residues. In germline, CDR1 is KGHSH, CDR2 LQKENI. The CDR3 is CASSPQPEPNSPLHF. As DNA, the CDR3 is TGTGCCAGCTCACCACAGCCGGAACCTAATTCACCCCTCCACTTT.

J is TRBJ2-1 and V is TRBV7-2; 9 bases match TRBD2. This CDR3 contains 15 residues. The germline V gene has CDR1 SGHTA and CDR2 FQGNSA. V trimming: 5 bases; J trimming: 4 bases; junction bases outside the gene matches: 6. CDR3 DNA sequence: TGTGCCAGCAGCCGGTCTAGCGGGGTTTACAATGAGCAGTTCTTC. Protein: CASSRSSGVYNEQFF.

The rearrangement uses TRBV19 and TRBJ1-1, with D uncertain. Germline V gene data show CDR1 as LNHDA and CDR2 as SQIVND (reference sequence). V lost 7 bases and J 4 bases, leaving 13 bases between the germline ends. CDR3 length equals 13 residues. CDR3 sequence (DNA): TGTGCCAGTAATTGGGCAGGCGGCACTGAAGCTTTCTTT. It yields the protein CASNWAGGTEAFF.

The chain couples TRBV24-1 to TRBJ1-2; no clear D. Germline lookup yields CDR1 KGHDR and CDR2 SFDVKD. V was trimmed by 2 bases and J by 4 bases, leaving 10 bases between them. The CDR3 runs to 14 residues. The DNA of the CDR3 is TGTGCCACCAGTGATTGGAAGTCTTCCTATGGCTACACCTTC. Translating gives CATSDWKSSYGYTF.

This clone was seen once. This chain connects TRBV7-3 to TRBJ2-5; D is undetermined. The CDR3 extends over 14 amino acids. Germline V gives CDR1 SGHTA, CDR2 FQGTGA. Deletions cut 0 bases from V and 1 base from J, with 6 bases between. CDR3 in DNA: TGTGCCAGCAGCTTAACGAGTGGCCAAGAGACCCAGTACTTC. As protein: CASSLTSGQETQYF.

The chain links TRBV11-2 to TRBJ2-2; 8 bases match TRBD1. The CDR3 loop spans 16 amino acids. Germline CDR1 and CDR2: SGHAT and FQNNGV. The ends lost 4 bases at V and 3 bases at J; junction bases unmatched: 7. CDR3 nucleotide sequence: TGTGCCAGCAGCTCATCGGACAGGGTCGACACCGGGGAGCTGTTTTTT. Protein sequence: CASSSSDRVDTGELFF. Looking up the rest from reference TRBV11-2 and TRBJ2-2 gives the full variable domain: EAGVAQSPRYKIIEKRQSVAFWCNPISGHATLYWYQQILGQGPKLLIQFQNNGVVDDSQLPKDRFSAERLKGVDSTLKIQPAKLEDSAVYLCASSSSDRVDTGELFFGEGSRLTVL.

The rearrangement uses TRBV27 and TRBJ1-6; the match to TRBD1 covers 8 bases. This CDR3 region has 14 residues. V was clipped by 4 bases and J by 7 bases; unmatched bases: 3. CDR1 and CDR2 (germline): MNHEY, SMNVEV (reference sequence). CDR3 residues: CASSYRGYNSPLHF. The CDR3 DNA follows: TGTGCCAGCAGTTACAGGGGGTACAATTCACCCCTCCACTTT.

This chain links TRBV7-6 with TRBJ1-5; D remains unclear. Germline V gene sequence: CDR1 SGHVS, CDR2 FNYEAQ. This CDR3 region has 16 residues. The V gene lost 1 base and the J gene lost 1 base, with 11 bases spanning the gap. CDR3: CASSLEGLRSNQPQHF. Here the CDR3 DNA reads TGTGCCAGCAGCTTAGAAGGTTTACGGAGCAATCAGCCCCAGCATTTT.

This clone was seen only once. The chain uses TRBV19 and TRBJ1-2; 8 bases match TRBD1. The CDR3 runs to 16 residues. Germline CDR1 and CDR2: LNHDA and SQIVND (reference sequence). V trimming: 5 bases; J trimming: 7 bases; junction bases outside the gene matches: 15. This CDR3 is CASSSPGAQGARGYTF. The CDR3 DNA is TGTGCCAGTAGTTCCCCGGGGGCGCAGGGGGCGCGTGGCTACACCTTC.

This clone was seen just once. The V call is TRBV27, the J call TRBJ2-1; 7 bases are a match to TRBD2. From germline, CDR1 is MNHEY and CDR2 SMNVEV (reference sequence). The CDR3 is 15 residues long. After removal of 2 bases from V and 4 bases from J, the junction contained 5 bases not matched to a gene. In DNA, the CDR3 is TGTGCCAGCAGTTTACAACGCGGGGGATACAATGAGCAGTTCTTC. Its protein is CASSLQRGGYNEQFF.

The chain links TRBV6-1 to TRBJ1-6; 7 bases map to TRBD1. J gave up 10 bases and V 3 bases, and 3 bases lay outside the gene matches. Germline lookup yields CDR1 MNHNS and CDR2 SASEGT. CDR3 length equals 13 residues. In DNA form, the CDR3 reads TGTGCCAGCAGTGAGACAGGGCAGTCACCCCTCCACTTT. Its protein product is CASSETGQSPLHF.

The chain joins TRBV11-3 to TRBJ2-2; perhaps TRBD1 as D (6 bases). This CDR3 is 14 amino acids long. In germline, CDR1 is SGHNT, CDR2 YENEEA. Trimming took off 7 bases at V and 5 bases at J, with 14 bases between the two ends. The CDR3 region is CASNPTGQTGELFF. Written as DNA, the CDR3 is TGTGCCAGCAACCCGACAGGCCAGACCGGGGAGCTGTTTTTT.